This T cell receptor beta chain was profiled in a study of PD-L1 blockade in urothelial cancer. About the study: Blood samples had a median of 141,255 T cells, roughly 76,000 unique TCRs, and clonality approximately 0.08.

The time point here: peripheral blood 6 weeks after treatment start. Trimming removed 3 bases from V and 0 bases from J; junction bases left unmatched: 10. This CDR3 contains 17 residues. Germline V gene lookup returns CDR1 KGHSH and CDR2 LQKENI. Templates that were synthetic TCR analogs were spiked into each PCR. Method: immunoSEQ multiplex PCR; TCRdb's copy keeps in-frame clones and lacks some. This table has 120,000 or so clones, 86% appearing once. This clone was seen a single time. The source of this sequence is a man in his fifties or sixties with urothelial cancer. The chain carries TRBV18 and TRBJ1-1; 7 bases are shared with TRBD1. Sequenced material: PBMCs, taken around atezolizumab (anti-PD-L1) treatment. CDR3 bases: TGTGCCAGCTCACCGCTGGACAGGTCTGGGATGAACACTGAAGCTTTCTTT. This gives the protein CASSPLDRSGMNTEAFF.